These T cell receptor beta chains were read from a single sample in a study of blood T cell repertoires in COVID-19. Only in-frame clones appear in the TCRdb table, and some are missing; sequencing was by immunoSEQ multiplex PCR. The sample holds 150,000 to 200,000 clones, 82% seen once. The sequenced sample consisted of peripheral blood. These receptors were taken from a woman in her 70s with acute or convalescent COVID-19. CDR3s include the opening cysteine and the closing phenylalanine or tryptophan. The D gene is left open where the match is weak. Size values are once, few and many counts, or a class for expanded clones, and some rows have none.

>TRBV11-2|-|TRBJ2-1|TRBD2
CASSPTSGGARGYNEQFF
TGTGCCAGCAGCCCCACTAGCGGGGGGGCTCGGGGCTACAATGAGCAGTTCTTC
>TRBV5-4|-|TRBJ2-2|TRBD2
CASSPRLAATGELFF
TGTGCCAGCAGCCCCCGACTAGCTGCCACCGGGGAGCTGTTTTTT
>TRBV15|-|TRBJ1-4|TRBD1
CATSRGGTDEKLFF
TGTGCCACCAGCAGAGGGGGGACAGACGAAAAACTGTTTTTT
>TRBV21-1|-|TRBJ2-1|-
CASRRAAYNEQFF
TGTGCCAGCAGGAGGGCAGCTTACAATGAGCAGTTCTTC
>TRBV30|few|TRBJ2-2|-
CAWSPRGQGGELFF
TGTGCCTGGAGCCCTAGGGGTCAGGGCGGGGAGCTGTTTTTT
>TRBV11-2|-|TRBJ1-2|TRBD1
CASSIDRGSPNYGYTF
TGTGCCAGCAGTATTGACAGGGGTTCCCCGAACTATGGCTACACCTTC
>TRBV7-2|-|TRBJ1-2|-
CASSYNRDTSNYGYTF
TGTGCCAGCAGCTACAACCGGGACACGAGTAACTATGGCTACACCTTC
>TRBV28|-|TRBJ2-1|TRBD2
CASSSPGWVAGGQVYNEQFF
TGTGCCAGCAGTTCCCCTGGTTGGGTAGCGGGGGGCCAAGTATACAATGAGCAGTTCTTC
>TRBV4-1|-|TRBJ2-7|-
CASSAQGDLLHEQYF
TGCGCCAGCAGCGCACAGGGTGACCTACTACACGAGCAGTACTTC
>TRBV2|-|TRBJ2-7|-
CASNMADRPDEQYF
TGTGCCAGCAACATGGCGGACAGACCTGACGAGCAGTACTTC
>TRBV18|few|TRBJ1-3|TRBD1
CASSSQGAASGNTIYF
TGTGCCAGCTCCTCACAGGGGGCCGCCTCTGGAAACACCATATATTTT
>TRBV11-2|-|TRBJ2-3|TRBD2
CASSFSGGPSTDTQYF
TGTGCCAGCAGCTTTAGCGGGGGGCCTAGCACAGATACGCAGTATTTT
>TRBV19|-|TRBJ1-5|-
CASSLDTYSNQPQHF
TGTGCCAGTAGTTTGGACACCTATAGCAATCAGCCCCAGCATTTT
>TRBV7-2|-|TRBJ1-2|-
CASSLSWGDGANYGYTF
TGTGCCAGCAGCTTAAGCTGGGGAGATGGGGCTAACTATGGCTACACCTTC
>TRBV9|-|TRBJ1-1|-
CASSVGGVVRAAFF
TGTGCCAGCAGCGTAGGGGGGGTTGTCAGGGCGGCTTTCTTT
>TRBV3-1/TRBV3-2|-|TRBJ1-4|-
CASRLDGGATNEKLFF
TGTGCCAGCAGGCTGGACGGCGGGGCAACTAATGAAAAACTGTTTTTT
>TRBV6-4|-|TRBJ1-1|-
CASSRGAARDTEAFF
TGTGCCAGCAGTAGAGGAGCAGCCAGGGACACTGAAGCTTTCTTT
>TRBV4-3|few|TRBJ1-1|-
CASSQVVGGPNTEAFF
TGCGCCAGCAGCCAAGTCGTGGGTGGGCCTAACACTGAAGCTTTCTTT
>TRBV28|-|TRBJ1-3|TRBD1
CASLTGGKLTGNTIYF
TGTGCCAGCTTGACAGGGGGAAAATTGACTGGAAACACCATATATTTT
>TRBV13|-|TRBJ2-7|TRBD2
CASSSRLAGASYEQYF
TGTGCCAGCAGCTCCCGACTAGCGGGAGCGTCCTACGAGCAGTACTTC
>TRBV2|few|TRBJ2-1|TRBD2
CASSPGLAGGQNEQFF
TGTGCCAGCAGTCCAGGACTAGCGGGAGGGCAAAATGAGCAGTTCTTC
>TRBV5-6|-|TRBJ1-2|-
CASRNGVPPGNYGYTF
TGTGCCAGCAGGAACGGGGTGCCGCCGGGGAACTATGGCTACACCTTC
>TRBV3-1/TRBV3-2|-|TRBJ2-5|TRBD1
CASSQENWDRGTNQETQYF
TGTGCCAGCAGCCAAGAAAATTGGGACAGGGGCACTAACCAAGAGACCCAGTACTTC
>TRBV7-2|few|TRBJ2-7|TRBD2
CASSSAGLAFYEQYF
TGTGCCAGCAGCTCCGCGGGACTAGCATTCTACGAGCAGTACTTC
>TRBV5-1|many|TRBJ2-7|TRBD2
CASSLVLAGGPENEQYF
TGCGCCAGCAGCTTGGTACTAGCGGGAGGGCCGGAAAACGAGCAGTACTTC
>TRBV11-3|-|TRBJ2-3|TRBD1
CASSYRTGAGDTQYF
TGTGCCAGCAGCTACCGGACAGGGGCAGGGGATACGCAGTATTTT
>TRBV27|once|TRBJ1-1|-
CASSPSRGRGTEAFF
TGTGCCAGCAGTCCAAGCAGGGGTCGAGGCACTGAAGCTTTCTTT
>TRBV4-2|-|TRBJ2-3|TRBD2
CASSQEGGGGDTQYF
TGTGCCAGCAGCCAAGAGGGCGGGGGAGGTGATACGCAGTATTTT
>TRBV5-1|-|TRBJ2-7|-
CASAPEGIVYEQYF
TGCGCCAGTGCCCCCGAGGGAATAGTCTACGAGCAGTACTTC
>TRBV11-2|-|TRBJ2-7|TRBD1
CASSLLKGQGVSSYEQYF
TGTGCCAGCAGCTTATTGAAGGGCCAGGGGGTTAGTTCCTACGAGCAGTACTTC
>TRBV27|-|TRBJ2-5|TRBD1
CASSLKGTGGEETQYF
TGTGCCAGCAGTTTAAAAGGGACAGGGGGGGAAGAGACCCAGTACTTC
>TRBV3-1/TRBV3-2|-|TRBJ1-2|TRBD1
CASSQPTGDAGYTF
TGTGCCAGCAGCCAGCCGACAGGGGATGCTGGCTACACCTTC
>TRBV30|-|TRBJ1-1|-
CASRPWGGNTEAFF
TGTGCCTCCCGCCCCTGGGGCGGGAACACTGAAGCTTTCTTT
>TRBV19|-|TRBJ1-5|-
CASSIVGGRGPTQGNQPQHF
TGTGCCAGTAGTATAGTAGGTGGCAGGGGTCCTACCCAGGGCAATCAGCCCCAGCATTTT
>TRBV27|-|TRBJ1-2|TRBD1
CASSHRQGRDGYTF
TGTGCCAGCAGTCACCGACAGGGGAGGGATGGCTACACCTTC
>TRBV5-1|-|TRBJ2-2|TRBD2
CASSAGLAGNTGELFF
TGCGCCAGCAGCGCGGGACTAGCGGGAAACACCGGGGAGCTGTTTTTT
>TRBV3-1/TRBV3-2|-|TRBJ2-1|TRBD1
CASSQLLRQGVGNEQFF
TGTGCCAGCAGCCAACTCTTGCGACAGGGGGTAGGGAATGAGCAGTTCTTC
>TRBV6-2/TRBV6-3|-|TRBJ1-6|TRBD1
CASSYEPGGNSPLHF
TGTGCCAGCAGTTACGAGCCAGGGGGAAATTCACCCCTCCACTTT
>TRBV19|-|TRBJ2-1|TRBD1
CASSIDRTGYGDEQFF
TGTGCCAGTAGTATCGATAGGACAGGGTATGGAGATGAGCAGTTCTTC
>TRBV12-3/TRBV12-4|-|TRBJ2-3|-
CASSLYGDTQYF
TGTGCCAGCAGTCTGTACGGGGATACGCAGTATTTT
>TRBV4-3|-|TRBJ1-3|-
CASSQEFPGNSGNTIYF
TGCGCCAGCAGCCAAGAATTCCCCGGGAACTCTGGAAACACCATATATTTT
>TRBV4-2|-|TRBJ2-3|TRBD2
CATRGGGLAGAITDTQYF
TGTGCCACCCGAGGGGGCGGACTAGCGGGGGCCATCACAGATACGCAGTATTTT
>TRBV11-3|-|TRBJ2-5|TRBD2
CASSPGLAREETQYF
TGTGCCAGCAGCCCCGGACTAGCGCGAGAAGAGACCCAGTACTTC
>TRBV10-3|-|TRBJ2-3|-
CAISGQRFTDTQYF
TGTGCCATCAGCGGACAGCGGTTCACAGATACGCAGTATTTT
>TRBV5-8|-|TRBJ2-2|TRBD2
CASSVYHGAGVGTGELFF
TGTGCCAGCAGCGTCTACCATGGAGCGGGAGTCGGCACCGGGGAGCTGTTTTTT
>TRBV12-3/TRBV12-4|-|TRBJ1-6|TRBD1
CASSLGDRSPLHF
TGTGCCAGCAGTTTGGGGGACAGGTCACCCCTCCACTTT
>TRBV3-1/TRBV3-2|-|TRBJ2-5|-
CASSQGRGGTQYF
TGTGCCAGCAGCCAAGGACGGGGTGGGACCCAGTACTTC
>TRBV9|-|TRBJ1-3|-
CASSVVPGSGNTIYF
TGTGCCAGCAGCGTAGTTCCAGGATCTGGAAACACCATATATTTT